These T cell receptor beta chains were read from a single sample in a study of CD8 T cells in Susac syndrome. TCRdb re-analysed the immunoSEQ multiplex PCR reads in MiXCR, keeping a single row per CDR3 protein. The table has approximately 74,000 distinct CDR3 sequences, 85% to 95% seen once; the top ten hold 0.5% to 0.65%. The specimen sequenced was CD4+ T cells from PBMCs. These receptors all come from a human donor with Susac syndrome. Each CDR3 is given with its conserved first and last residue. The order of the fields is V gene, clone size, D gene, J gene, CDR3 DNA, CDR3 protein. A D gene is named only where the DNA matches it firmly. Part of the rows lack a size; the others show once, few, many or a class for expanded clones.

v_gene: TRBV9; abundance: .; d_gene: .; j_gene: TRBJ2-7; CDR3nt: TGTGCCAGCAGCGTAGATGCCGGGAGAGACTACGAGCAGTACTTC; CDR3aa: CASSVDAGRDYEQYF
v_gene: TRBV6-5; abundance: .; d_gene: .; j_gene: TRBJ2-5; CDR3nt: TGTGCCAGCAGTTACCCGCCGGGACGCCGAAGGTTCTGGGAGACCCAGTACTTC; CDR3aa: CASSYPPGRRRFWETQYF
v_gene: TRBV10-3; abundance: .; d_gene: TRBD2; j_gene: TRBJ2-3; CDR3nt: TGTGCCATCAGACTAGCGGCCTCAGATACGCAGTATTTT; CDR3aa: CAIRLAASDTQYF
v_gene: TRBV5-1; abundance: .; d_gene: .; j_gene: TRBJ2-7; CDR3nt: TGCGCCAGCAGCTTACCGAACAGGGATTACGAGCAGTACTTC; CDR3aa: CASSLPNRDYEQYF
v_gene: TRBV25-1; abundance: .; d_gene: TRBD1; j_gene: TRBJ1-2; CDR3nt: TGTGCCAGCAGTGAACAGGGGGCAAGTGGCTACACCTTC; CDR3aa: CASSEQGASGYTF
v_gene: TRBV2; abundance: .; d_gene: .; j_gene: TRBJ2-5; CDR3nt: TGTGCCAGCAGTTACAGGGGAGGCAGAGAGACCCAGTACTTC; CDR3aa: CASSYRGGRETQYF
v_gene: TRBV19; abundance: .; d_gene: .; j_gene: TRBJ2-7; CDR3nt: TGTGCCACCAAGAACAGAGTACCGCACGAGCAGTACTTC; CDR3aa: CATKNRVPHEQYF
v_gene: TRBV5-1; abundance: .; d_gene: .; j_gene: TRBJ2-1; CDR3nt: TGCGCCAGCAGCTTGGTGGGGGAAGGGTACAATGAGCAGTTCTTC; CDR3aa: CASSLVGEGYNEQFF
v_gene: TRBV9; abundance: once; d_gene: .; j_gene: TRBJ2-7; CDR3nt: TGTGCCAGCAGCCCCCGGGAGTTGCTCAACGAGCAGTACTTC; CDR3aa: CASSPRELLNEQYF
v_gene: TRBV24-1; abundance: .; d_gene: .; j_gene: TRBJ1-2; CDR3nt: TGTGCCACCAGTGATACCGGGACACCGTATGGCTACACCTTC; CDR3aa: CATSDTGTPYGYTF
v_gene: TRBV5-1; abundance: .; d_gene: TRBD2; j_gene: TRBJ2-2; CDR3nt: TGCGCCAGCAGCCCCGGACTAGCGGGAGTCCCCGGGGAGCTGTTTTTT; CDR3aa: CASSPGLAGVPGELFF
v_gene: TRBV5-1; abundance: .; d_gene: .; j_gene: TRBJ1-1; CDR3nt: TGCGCCAGCAGCTTGGAACAGGACACTGAAGCTTTCTTT; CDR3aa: CASSLEQDTEAFF
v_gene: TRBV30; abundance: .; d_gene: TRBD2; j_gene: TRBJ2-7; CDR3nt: TGTGCCAGCACTAGCGGCACCTACGAGCAGTACTTC; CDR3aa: CASTSGTYEQYF
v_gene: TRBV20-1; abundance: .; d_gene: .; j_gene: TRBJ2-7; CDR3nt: TGCAGTGCTATCACCGGCGCAGGCTCTTCCTACGAGCAGTACTTC; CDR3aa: CSAITGAGSSYEQYF
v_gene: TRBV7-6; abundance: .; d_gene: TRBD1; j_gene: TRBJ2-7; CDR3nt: TGTGCCAGCAGCTTATCGAGGGGGCCGCTCGAGTCCTACGAGCAGTACTTC; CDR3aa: CASSLSRGPLESYEQYF
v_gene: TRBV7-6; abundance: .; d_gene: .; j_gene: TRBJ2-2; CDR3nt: TGTGCCAGCAGCCCTCGACTTGGGACCGGGGAGCTGTTTTTT; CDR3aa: CASSPRLGTGELFF
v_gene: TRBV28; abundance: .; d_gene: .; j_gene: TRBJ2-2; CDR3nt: TGTGCCAGCAGTTCCCTCCCCGGGGCTAGCGACGACAAGGGAAGGCGCACCGGGGAGCTGTTTTTT; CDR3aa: CASSSLPGASDDKGRRTGELFF
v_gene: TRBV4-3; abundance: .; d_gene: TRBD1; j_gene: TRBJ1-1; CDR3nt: TGCGCCAGCAGCCAAGATTTCCCCCTCACAGGGGGCGGGAACACTGAAGCTTTCTTT; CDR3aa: CASSQDFPLTGGGNTEAFF
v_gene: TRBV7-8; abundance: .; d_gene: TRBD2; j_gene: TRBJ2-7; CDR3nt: TGTGCCAGCAGCTTACTGACTAGCGGGGCCTTCTACGAGCAGTACTTC; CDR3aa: CASSLLTSGAFYEQYF
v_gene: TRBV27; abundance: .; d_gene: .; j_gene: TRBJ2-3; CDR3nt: TGTGCCAGCAGTGGTAGCATGTGGGCGGATACGCAGTATTTT; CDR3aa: CASSGSMWADTQYF
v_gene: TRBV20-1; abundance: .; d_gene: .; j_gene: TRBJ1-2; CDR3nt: TGCAGTGCCTCAGGAGGAGGGTTGGGCGCTAAGTCTAACTATGGCTACACCTTC; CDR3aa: CSASGGGLGAKSNYGYTF
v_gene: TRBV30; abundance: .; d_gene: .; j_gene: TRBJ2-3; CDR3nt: TGTGCCTGGAGTCCCGGGACGATCACAGATACGCAGTATTTT; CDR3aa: CAWSPGTITDTQYF
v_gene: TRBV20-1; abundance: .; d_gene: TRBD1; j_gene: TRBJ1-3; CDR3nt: TGCAGTGCCTCGACAGGGTTGTTAGGAAACACCATATATTTT; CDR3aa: CSASTGLLGNTIYF
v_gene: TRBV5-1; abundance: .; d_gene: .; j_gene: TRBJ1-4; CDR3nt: TGCGCCAGCAGCTCGAACCCACAGGGACCAACTAATGAAAAACTGTTTTTT; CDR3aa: CASSSNPQGPTNEKLFF
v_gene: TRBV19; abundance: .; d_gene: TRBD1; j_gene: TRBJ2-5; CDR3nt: TGTGCCACCACGGGACAGGGCGGTCGAGAGACCCAGTACTTC; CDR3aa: CATTGQGGRETQYF
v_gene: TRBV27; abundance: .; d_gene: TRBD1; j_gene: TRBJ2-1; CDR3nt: TGTGCCAGCAGTCCGACCTTGGGCAAGGGGGCTGAGCAGTTCTTC; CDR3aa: CASSPTLGKGAEQFF
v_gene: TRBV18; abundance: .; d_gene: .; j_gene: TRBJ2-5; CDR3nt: TGTGCCAGCTCTCCCAACTCCCGATCCCAAGAGACCCAGTACTTC; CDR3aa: CASSPNSRSQETQYF
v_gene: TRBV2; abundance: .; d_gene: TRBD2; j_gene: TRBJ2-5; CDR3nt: TGTGCCAGCAACCGGGGACTAGCACTGCAAGAGACCCAGTACTTC; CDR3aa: CASNRGLALQETQYF